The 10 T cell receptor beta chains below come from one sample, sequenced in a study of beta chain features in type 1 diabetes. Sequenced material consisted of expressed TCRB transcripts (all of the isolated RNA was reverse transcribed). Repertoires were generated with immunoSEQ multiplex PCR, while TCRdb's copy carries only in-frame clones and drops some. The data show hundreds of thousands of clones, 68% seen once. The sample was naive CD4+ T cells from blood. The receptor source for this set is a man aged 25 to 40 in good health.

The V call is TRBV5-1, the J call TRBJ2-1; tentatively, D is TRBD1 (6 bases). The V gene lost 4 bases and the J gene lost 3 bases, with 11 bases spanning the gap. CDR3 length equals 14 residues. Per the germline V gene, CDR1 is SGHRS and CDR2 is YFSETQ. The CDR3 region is CASSLRTDYNEQFF. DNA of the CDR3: TGCGCCAGCAGCCTACGGACAGACTACAATGAGCAGTTCTTC.

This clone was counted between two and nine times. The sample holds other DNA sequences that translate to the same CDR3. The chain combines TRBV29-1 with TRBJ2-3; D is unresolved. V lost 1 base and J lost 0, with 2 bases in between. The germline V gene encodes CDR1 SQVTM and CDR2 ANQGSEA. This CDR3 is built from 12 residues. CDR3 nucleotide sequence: TGCAGCGTTGAAGGAAGCACAGATACGCAGTATTTT. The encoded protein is CSVEGSTDTQYF.

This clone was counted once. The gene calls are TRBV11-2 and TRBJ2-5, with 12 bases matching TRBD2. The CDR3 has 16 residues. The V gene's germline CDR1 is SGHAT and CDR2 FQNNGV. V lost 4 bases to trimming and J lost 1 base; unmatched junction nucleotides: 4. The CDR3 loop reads CASSWTSGDFQETQYF. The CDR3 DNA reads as TGTGCCAGCAGCTGGACTAGCGGGGATTTCCAAGAGACCCAGTACTTC.

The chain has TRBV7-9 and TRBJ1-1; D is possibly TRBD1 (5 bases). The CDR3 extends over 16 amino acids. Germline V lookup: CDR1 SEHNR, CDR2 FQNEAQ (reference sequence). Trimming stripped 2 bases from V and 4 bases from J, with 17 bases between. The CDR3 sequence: CASSLPKGVRGTEAFF. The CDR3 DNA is TGTGCCAGCAGCTTACCAAAAGGGGTAAGGGGCACTGAAGCTTTCTTT.

Here the CDR3 reads CASSTQGAADTQYF. DNA of the CDR3: TGTGCCAGCAGCACTCAGGGGGCCGCAGATACGCAGTATTTT. The chain employs TRBV7-9 and TRBJ2-3; 8 nucleotides align to TRBD1. Germline assignment: CDR1 SEHNR and CDR2 FQNEAQ (reference sequence). The junction had 5 bases not matched to a gene; V was cut back by 5 bases and J by 4 bases. This CDR3 has 14 residues.

The CDR3: CASSLRLLADTQYF. As DNA, the CDR3 is TGTGCCAGCAGCCTCCGTCTGCTAGCAGATACGCAGTATTTT. The gene calls are TRBV7-9 and TRBJ2-3; D remains unclear. The V gene lost 5 bases and the J gene lost 4 bases, with 13 bases spanning the gap. The CDR3 length is 14 residues. Per germline, CDR1 SEHNR and CDR2 FQNEAQ (reference sequence). Filled out from reference TRBV7-9 and TRBJ2-3, the complete variable domain reads DTGVSQNPRHKITKRGQNVTFRCDPISEHNRLYWYRQTLGQGPEFLTYFQNEAQLEKSRLLSDRFSAERPKGSFSTLEIQRTEQGDSAMYLCASSLRLLADTQYFGPGTRLTVL.

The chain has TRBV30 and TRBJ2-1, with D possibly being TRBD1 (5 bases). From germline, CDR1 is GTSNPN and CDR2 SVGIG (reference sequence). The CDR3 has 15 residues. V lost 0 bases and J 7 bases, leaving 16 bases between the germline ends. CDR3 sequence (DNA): TGTGCCTGGAGTGTGGGCCCGCGGCCAGGGAATGAGCAGTTCTTC. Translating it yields CAWSVGPRPGNEQFF.

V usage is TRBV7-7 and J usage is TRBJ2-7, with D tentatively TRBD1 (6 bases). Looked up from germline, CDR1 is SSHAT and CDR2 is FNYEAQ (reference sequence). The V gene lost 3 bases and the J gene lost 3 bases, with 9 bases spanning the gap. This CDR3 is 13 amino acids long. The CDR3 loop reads CASSLDRFYEQYF. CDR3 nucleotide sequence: TGTGCCAGCAGCTTGGACAGATTCTACGAGCAGTACTTC.

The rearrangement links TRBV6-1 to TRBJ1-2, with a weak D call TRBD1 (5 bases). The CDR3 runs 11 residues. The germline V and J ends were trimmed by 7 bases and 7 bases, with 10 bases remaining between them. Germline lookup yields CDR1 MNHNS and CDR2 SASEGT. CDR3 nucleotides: TGTGCCAGCACGGCAGGGTCTGGCTACACCTTC. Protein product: CASTAGSGYTF.

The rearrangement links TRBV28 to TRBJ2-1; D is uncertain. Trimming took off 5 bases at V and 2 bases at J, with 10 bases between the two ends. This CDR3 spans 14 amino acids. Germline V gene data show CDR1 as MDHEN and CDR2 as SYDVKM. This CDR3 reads CASSLQVTYNEQFF. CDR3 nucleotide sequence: TGTGCCAGCAGTCTCCAGGTCACCTACAATGAGCAGTTCTTC.